This TCR beta chain was observed in a study of CD8+ T cells in alopecia areata. Study observations and caveats: Affected scalp, especially in alopecia totalis/universalis, had a higher clonality than normal scalp did. Numerous expanded lesional clones remained in scalp and blood during tofacitinib. Patients displayed less clarity in TCR sharing than mice, a finding possibly related to HLA.

A word on this clone: Its antigen is unknown.

Treatment noted: oral pan-JAK inhibitor, 5-10 mg twice daily. In alopecia areata patients, both lesional scalp punch biopsies and peripheral blood were collected. Germline V gives CDR1 MGHRA, CDR2 YSYEKL. The CDR3 totals 14 residues. V was shortened by 2 bases and J by 2 bases, with 10 bases between the two germline ends. Sequencing used cDNA as its template, made by extracting RNA and reverse transcribing it. Assay: immunoSEQ multiplex PCR; the TCRdb copy retains only in-frame clones and omits some. The sample consists of 90,000 or so clones, about 40% of them appearing once. The receptor was isolated from a human donor with alopecia areata. Source: CD8+ T cells sorted from blood, taken at week 24, from a patient treated with tofacitinib. The V and J genes are TRBV4-1 and TRBJ2-7; perhaps TRBD1 as D (5 bases). The CDR3 nucleotides are TGCGCCAGCAGCCAAAAACAGGCCCCCTACGAGCAGTACTTC. Translating it yields CASSQKQAPYEQYF.